This T cell receptor beta chain was recorded in a study of glioma-infiltrating T cells. Study observations and caveats: Above-expected tissue-blood divergence occurred in all gliomas, most in low-grade ones.

TCR alpha and beta CDR3 regions were amplified from RNA using iRepertoire nested multiplex PCR. TCRdb reprocessed the multiplex PCR reads via MiXCR and lists one record per CDR3 protein. The table includes about 4,900 distinct CDR3 sequences, around 29% detected once. In this sample, this clonotype turned up many times. Its antigen is not identified. The ends lost 4 bases at V and 1 base at J; junction bases unmatched: 6. CDR3 size: 16 residues. CDR1 and CDR2 (germline): SGHRS, YFSETQ. The origin of this receptor is a human donor with low-grade glioma or glioblastoma, undergoing nonglioma brain surgery, or in good health (not recorded which). The chain combines TRBV5-1 with TRBJ1-1; 11 bases match TRBD1. The sample taken for sequencing was glioma tissue, nonneoplastic brain tissue, or PBMCs (not recorded which). CDR3 nucleotides: TGCGCCAGCAGCGACGGACAGGGGGCTTCGAACACTGAAGCTTTCTTT. Protein sequence: CASSDGQGASNTEAFF.